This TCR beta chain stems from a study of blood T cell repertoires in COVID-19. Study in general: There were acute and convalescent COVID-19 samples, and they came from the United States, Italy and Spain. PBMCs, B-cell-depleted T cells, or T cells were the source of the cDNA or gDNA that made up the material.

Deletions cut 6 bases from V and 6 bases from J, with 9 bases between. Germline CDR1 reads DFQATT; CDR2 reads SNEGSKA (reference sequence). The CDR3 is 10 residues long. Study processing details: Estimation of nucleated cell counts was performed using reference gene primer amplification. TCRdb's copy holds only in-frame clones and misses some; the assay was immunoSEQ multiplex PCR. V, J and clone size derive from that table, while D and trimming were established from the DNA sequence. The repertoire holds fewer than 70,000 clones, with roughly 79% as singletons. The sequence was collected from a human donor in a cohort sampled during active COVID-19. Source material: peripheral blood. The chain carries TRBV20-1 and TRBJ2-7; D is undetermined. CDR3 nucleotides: TGCAGTGCCCACTCGAGCGAGCAGTACTTC. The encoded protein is CSAHSSEQYF.